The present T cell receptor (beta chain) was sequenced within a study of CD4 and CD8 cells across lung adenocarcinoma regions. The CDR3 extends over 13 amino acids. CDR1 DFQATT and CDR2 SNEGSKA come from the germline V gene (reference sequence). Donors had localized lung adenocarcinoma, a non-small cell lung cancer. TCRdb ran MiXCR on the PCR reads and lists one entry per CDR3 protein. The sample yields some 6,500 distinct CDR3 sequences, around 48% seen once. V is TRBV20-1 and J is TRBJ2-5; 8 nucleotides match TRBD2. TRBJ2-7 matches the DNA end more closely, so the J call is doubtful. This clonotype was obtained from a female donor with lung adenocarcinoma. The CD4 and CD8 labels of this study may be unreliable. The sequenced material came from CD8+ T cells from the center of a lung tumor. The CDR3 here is CSAGTRKGYEQYF. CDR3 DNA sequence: TGCAGTGCAGGGACTAGAAAGGGCTACGAGCAGTACTTC.